This T cell receptor (beta chain) originates from a study of blood T cell repertoires in COVID-19. The CDR3 loop spans 15 amino acids. The V end lost 0 bases, the J end lost 2 bases, and 11 bases lay between the germline ends. Germline CDR1 and CDR2: SGHRS and YFSETQ. Clones were read by immunoSEQ multiplex PCR, and TCRdb kept only the in-frame ones, dropping some. This sample has some 300,000 clones, with more than 75% found just once. This chain uses TRBV5-1 with TRBJ1-1, with a possible D match to TRBD1 (6 bases). Material for sequencing was PBMCs or T cells enriched from blood (not recorded which). The TCR was taken from a woman aged 55-70 years in a cohort exposed to, infected with or recovered from COVID-19 (not recorded which). The CDR3 spells CASSLGGGPNTEAFF. The CDR3 DNA reads as TGCGCCAGCAGCTTGGGTGGGGGCCCCAACACTGAAGCTTTCTTT. Full variable domain (outside the CDR3, taken from reference TRBV5-1 and TRBJ1-1): KAGVTQTPRYLIKTRGQQVTLSCSPISGHRSVSWYQQTPGQGLQFLFEYFSETQRNKGNFPGRFSGRQFSNSRSEMNVSTLELGDSALYLCASSLGGGPNTEAFFGQGTRLTVV.